This T cell receptor (beta chain) was retrieved from a study of T-cell reconstitution after alpha-beta-depleted transplantation in children. Broader study findings: Two months or so post-transplant, alpha-beta T cells reportedly derived from several hundred expanded graft clones.

Library preparation (for TCRbeta) was performed with unique molecular identifiers. TCRdb ran MiXCR on the PCR reads and lists one entry per CDR3 protein. The repertoire consists of over 400,000 distinct CDR3 sequences, with about 45% occurring once and the leading ten covering 25% to 30%. A word on this clonotype: The target antigen is unknown.

The germline V and J ends were trimmed by 3 bases and 4 bases, with 12 bases remaining between them. CDR1 is SGHAT, CDR2 FQNNGV, per germline. CDR3 length: 14 amino acids. The sequencing used PBMCs, collected before TCRalphabeta/CD19-depleted stem cell transplant. The chain has TRBV11-2 and TRBJ1-2; tentatively, D is TRBD1 (5 bases). The sequence was collected from a girl between 2 and 10 years old with aplastic anemia, due to receive a stem cell transplant. The CDR3 DNA reads as TGTGCCAGCAGCTTGGGGGGGAACTCCTATGGCTACACCTTC. Its translation is CASSLGGNSYGYTF.